Presented here are 18 T cell receptor beta chains from one specimen sequenced in a study of beta chain features in type 1 diabetes. Expressed TCRB transcripts were sequenced after all isolated RNA was converted to cDNA. Sequencing was performed with immunoSEQ multiplex PCR; in TCRdb, only in-frame clones are kept and a portion is missing. The sample yields approximately 270,000 clones, around 15% seen once. The study, taken as a whole, reports: People with Type 1 diabetes carried modestly yet significantly shorter TCRB CDR3s in all four CD4+ subsets.

Which antigens these TCRs recognize remains unknown. Sequencing input: naive CD4+ T cells from blood. These receptors were obtained from a man aged 25 to 40 with type 1 diabetes.

The rearrangement uses TRBV27 and TRBJ1-4; D call uncertain. The CDR3 runs 13 residues. The germline V and J ends were trimmed by 3 bases and 3 bases, with 5 bases remaining between them. Germline loops: CDR1 MNHEY, CDR2 SMNVEV (reference sequence). CDR3 nucleotides: TGTGCCAGCAGTTTGAGGGCTAATGAAAAACTGTTTTTT. Its translation is CASSLRANEKLFF.

This clone occurred a few times. V usage is TRBV9 and J usage is TRBJ2-7; D is undetermined. Germline lookup yields CDR1 SGDLS and CDR2 YYNGEE. The CDR3 has 14 residues. Trimming pared 0 bases from V and 1 base from J, leaving 8 bases between. For the CDR3, the DNA is TGTGCCAGCAGCGTAGGTGGGCAGTCCTACGAGCAGTACTTC. This encodes CASSVGGQSYEQYF.

The rearrangement joins TRBV6-5 to TRBJ1-5; 7 bases line up with TRBD1. In germline, CDR1 is MNHEY, CDR2 SVGAGI. Trimming removed 5 bases from V and 9 bases from J; junction bases left unmatched: 10. This CDR3 is 14 amino acids long. The CDR3 nucleotides read TGTGCCAGCAGTCCTACAGGGGTGTATCCGCCCCAGCATTTT. Residues: CASSPTGVYPPQHF.

This clone occurred a few times. The chain employs TRBV29-1 and TRBJ2-1; D uncertain. The CDR3 has 11 amino acids. Germline assignment: CDR1 SQVTM and CDR2 ANQGSEA. Deletions cut 5 bases from V and 10 bases from J, with 12 bases between. For the CDR3, the DNA is TGCAGCGTTTCCGGGTCGGTGGAGCAGTTCTTC. It yields the protein CSVSGSVEQFF.

This clone was counted a few times. This chain uses TRBV7-8 with TRBJ2-1; 7 bases agree with TRBD2. Germline assignment: CDR1 SGHVS and CDR2 FQNEAQ. V shed 1 base and J 3 bases; nucleotides not matched to a gene: 0. The length of the CDR3 is 14 residues. The CDR3 nucleotides are TGTGCCAGCAGCTTAGAGCGGGACTACAATGAGCAGTTCTTC. It codes for CASSLERDYNEQFF.

The genes are TRBV27 and TRBJ2-2, with D possibly matching TRBD2 (6 bases). The CDR3 is made up of 13 amino acids. Germline V CDR1 and CDR2: MNHEY, SMNVEV (reference sequence). V lost 2 bases and J lost 9, with 10 bases in between. The DNA of the CDR3 is TGTGCCAGCAGTTTAGACCGGGAGAGGGAGCTGTTTTTT. This codes for CASSLDRERELFF.

The V call is TRBV7-6, the J call TRBJ2-1, with a possible D match to TRBD1 (6 bases). The V end was cut by 9 bases, the J end by 5 bases, with 14 bases between. The germline CDR1 and CDR2 sequences are SGHVS and FNYEAQ. The CDR3 runs 13 residues. The CDR3 sequence is CASSRGRDNEQFF. DNA of the CDR3: TGTGCCAGTAGCAGGGGTCGGGACAATGAGCAGTTCTTC.

V usage is TRBV23-1 and J usage is TRBJ2-4; 7 bases are a match to TRBD1. TRBV23-1 falls under the ORF class, with uncertain function. This CDR3 spans 18 amino acids. The V segment lost 0 bases and the J segment 0 bases; nucleotides outside the gene matches: 8. In DNA, the CDR3 is TGCGCCAGCAGTCAATCGGGGACAGTCAATCTAGCCAAAAACATTCAGTACTTC. It yields the protein CASSQSGTVNLAKNIQYF.

A word on this clone: The identical CDR3 is also encoded by other nucleotide sequences in the sample. J is TRBJ2-3 and V is TRBV28; 12 positions match TRBD2. Germline-derived CDR1 and CDR2 are MDHEN and SYDVKM. This CDR3 has 15 amino acids. J lost 3 bases, V lost 4 bases, and 2 bases had no gene match. For the CDR3, the DNA is TGTGCCAGCAGTTCACTAGCGGGAGGAACAGATACGCAGTATTTT. This translates into CASSSLAGGTDTQYF.

This chain joins TRBV6-5 and TRBJ1-5, with D tentatively TRBD1 (6 bases). Trimming left V 0 bases short and J 3 bases short, with 9 bases between. The CDR3 is 15 amino acids. Germline assignment: CDR1 MNHEY and CDR2 SVGAGI. CDR3 loop: CASSYSGHPNQPQHF. CDR3 nucleotide sequence: TGTGCCAGCAGTTACTCGGGACATCCCAATCAGCCCCAGCATTTT.

This clone was counted between two and nine times. The V gene is TRBV28, the J gene TRBJ2-3, with 7 positions matching TRBD1. Trimming removed 5 bases from V and 0 bases from J; junction bases left unmatched: 5. The CDR3 runs to 15 residues. Germline CDR1 MDHEN, CDR2 SYDVKM. Here the CDR3 DNA reads TGTGCCAGCAGTCGACCGGGACAGAGCACAGATACGCAGTATTTT. As protein: CASSRPGQSTDTQYF.

This clone was seen more than once but under ten times. The J gene is TRBJ1-2, the V gene TRBV13, with D tentatively TRBD1 (5 bases). Germline CDR1 reads PRHDT; CDR2 reads FYEKMQ (reference sequence). Trimming pared 1 base from V and 5 bases from J, leaving 11 bases between. This CDR3 comprises 14 residues. The CDR3 sequence: CASSLEAGRYGYTF. The CDR3 region has the DNA TGTGCCAGCAGCTTAGAGGCAGGGCGTTATGGCTACACCTTC.

In this sample, this clone turned up a few times. The V call is TRBV12-5, the J call TRBJ2-1, with D possibly matching TRBD2 (6 bases). Deletions cut 1 base from V and 5 bases from J, with 9 bases between. Germline V gene lookup returns CDR1 LGHNT and CDR2 FRNRAP. This CDR3 contains 14 residues. CDR3 in amino acids: CASGLGLGDNEQFF. For the CDR3, the DNA is TGTGCTAGTGGTTTGGGACTAGGGGACAATGAGCAGTTCTTC.

This clone was seen a few times. The chain joins TRBV19 to TRBJ2-1, with D maybe TRBD2 (5 bases). Looked up from germline, CDR1 is LNHDA and CDR2 is SQIVND (reference sequence). Trimming removed 1 base at V and 2 bases at J, with 9 bases between. This CDR3 spans 15 amino acids. The CDR3 loop reads CASSIGSAAYNEQFF. CDR3 nucleotide sequence: TGTGCCAGTAGTATAGGTAGCGCCGCCTACAATGAGCAGTTCTTC.

This clone came up a few times. The chain employs TRBV28 and TRBJ2-6, with 9 positions matching TRBD1. Germline CDR1 is MDHEN and CDR2 is SYDVKM. The CDR3 contains 20 residues. V was pared by 4 bases and J by 0 bases, with 13 bases of the junction left unmatched. The CDR3 nucleotides read TGTGCCAGCAGTTCCTCGACCGGGACAGGGTCTCTCTCTGGGGCCAACGTCCTGACTTTC. Its translation is CASSSSTGTGSLSGANVLTF.

The chain recombines TRBV7-3 with TRBJ2-2; D unclear. With 5 bases removed from V and 7 bases from J, the gap between germline ends came to 11 bases. CDR1 SGHTA and CDR2 FQGTGA come from the germline V gene. The CDR3 spans 13 residues. The CDR3 coding sequence is TGTGCCAGCAGCCCGACTCCCGTCGGGGAGCTGTTTTTT. This encodes CASSPTPVGELFF.

The chain couples TRBV19 to TRBJ1-2; TRBD1 might be the D (5 bases). The CDR3 totals 12 residues. Germline V lookup: CDR1 LNHDA, CDR2 SQIVND (reference sequence). With 7 bases removed from V and 7 bases from J, the gap between germline ends came to 13 bases. The CDR3 sequence is CASKDSWGGYTF. The CDR3 DNA is TGTGCCAGTAAAGACAGCTGGGGTGGCTACACCTTC.

This clone was picked up a small number of times. V usage is TRBV7-9 and J usage is TRBJ1-2; 8 nucleotides match TRBD1. The CDR3 has 14 amino acids. The germline V gene has CDR1 SEHNR and CDR2 FQNEAQ (reference sequence). V dropped 4 bases and J dropped 7; count of bases not matched to a gene: 8. The CDR3 nucleotides are TGTGCCAGCAGCTCACAGTCGGACAGGGCTGGCTACACCTTC. It codes for CASSSQSDRAGYTF.